This entry lists 2 T cell receptor beta chains sequenced from one sample in a study of T cells after yellow fever vaccination. TCRdb re-analysed the 5' RACE reads in MiXCR, keeping a single row per CDR3 protein. This table has about 580,000 distinct CDR3 sequences, roughly 17% appearing once. Sequencing used PBMCs, obtained about 5 days after the first yellow fever vaccination. All receptors derive from a man in his late teens or twenties who received the YFV17D yellow fever vaccine.

The rearrangement joins TRBV19 to TRBJ2-6, with TRBD1 matching 7 bases. The CDR3 is 16 amino acids. Unmatched junction bases numbered 5, after V lost 5 bases and J lost 1 base. Germline V lookup: CDR1 LNHDA, CDR2 SQIVND (reference sequence). In DNA form, the CDR3 reads TGTGCCAGTAGTTTGCCGGGACAGTCTGGGGCCAACGTCCTGACTTTC. Amino acids: CASSLPGQSGANVLTF.

This chain uses TRBV6-2 or TRBV6-3 with TRBJ2-1; D call uncertain. The CDR3 sequence is 12 residues long. CDR1 is MNHEY, CDR2 SVGEGT, per germline. Trimming left V 0 bases short and J 9 bases short, with 6 bases between. In DNA form, the CDR3 reads TGTGCCAGCAGTTACTCGGGCTTTGAGCAGTTCTTC. Protein sequence: CASSYSGFEQFF.